The rows below give T cell receptor beta chains drawn from one sample of a study of T cells in Graves' hyperthyroidism and ophthalmopathy. TCRdb redid the calling of the multiplex PCR reads with MiXCR, one entry per CDR3 protein. The sample lists 350,000 or so distinct CDR3 sequences, approximately 18% occurring once. The sample was blood. These receptors were taken from a woman younger than 45 with Graves' hyperthyroidism that later progressed to Graves' ophthalmopathy. Both conserved end residues are part of each CDR3. Each record gives: J gene, V gene, clone size, D gene, CDR3 DNA, CDR3 protein. A D gene is named only where the DNA matches it firmly. Clone sizes are given selectively: once, few, many, or a class where the clone is expanded.

J: TRBJ2-5; V: TRBV7-8; size: many; D: .; DNA: TGTGCCAGCAGCTTAGTAAAGGGGGGGATTGGGACCCAGTACTTC; CDR3: CASSLVKGGIGTQYF
J: TRBJ2-7; V: TRBV29-1; size: many; D: .; DNA: TGCAGCGTTGATGACGGGAGACAGGCCCCCTACGAGCAGTACTTC; CDR3: CSVDDGRQAPYEQYF
J: TRBJ2-1; V: TRBV3-1; size: few; D: TRBD2; DNA: TGTGCCAGCAGCCAATCTGTCCAGCGGGGGGGTCCCTACAATGAGCAGTTCTTC; CDR3: CASSQSVQRGGPYNEQFF
J: TRBJ1-1; V: TRBV20-1; size: many; D: .; DNA: TGCAGTGCTAGAGAGGCTGACCCCAGCACTGAAGCTTTCTTT; CDR3: CSAREADPSTEAFF
J: TRBJ1-6; V: TRBV2; size: many; D: TRBD1; DNA: TGTGCCAGCAGGCTCGACAGGGATTCACCCCTCCACTTT; CDR3: CASRLDRDSPLHF
J: TRBJ2-5; V: TRBV6-1; size: .; D: TRBD1; DNA: TGTGCCAGCAGTTCCGAACCGACGGACAGGGTCCAGACCCAGTACTTC; CDR3: CASSSEPTDRVQTQYF
J: TRBJ1-2; V: TRBV4-1; size: few; D: TRBD1; DNA: TGCGCCAGCAGCCAAACACCGGGACAGGGGTTCCATGGCTACACCTTC; CDR3: CASSQTPGQGFHGYTF
J: TRBJ1-2; V: TRBV6-2/TRBV6-3; size: many; D: .; DNA: TGTGCCAGCAGTGACCAACTCCGCCGGAAAAATGGCTACACCTTC; CDR3: CASSDQLRRKNGYTF
J: TRBJ2-1; V: TRBV9; size: .; D: TRBD2; DNA: TGTGCCAGCAGCGTAGCTGGGGGGGGGTACAATGAGCAGTTCTTC; CDR3: CASSVAGGGYNEQFF
J: TRBJ2-7; V: TRBV12-3/TRBV12-4; size: few; D: .; DNA: TGTGCCAGCAGTTTCATGAGGGGCTCATACGAGCAGTACTTC; CDR3: CASSFMRGSYEQYF
J: TRBJ2-7; V: TRBV7-8; size: many; D: .; DNA: TGTGCCAGCAGCGCAGGGATATCTTACTACGAGCAGTACTTC; CDR3: CASSAGISYYEQYF
J: TRBJ2-2; V: TRBV15; size: few; D: .; DNA: TGTGCCACCAACGAACGAAGGGGCCGGGGCACCGGGGAGCTGTTTTTT; CDR3: CATNERRGRGTGELFF
J: TRBJ2-5; V: TRBV20-1; size: many; D: .; DNA: TGCAGTGCTAAGGGAGGGGGCCGGGAGACCCAGTACTTC; CDR3: CSAKGGGRETQYF
J: TRBJ1-2; V: TRBV2; size: many; D: TRBD1; DNA: TGTGCCAGCACCCTTCTAGGGACAGGCCTTAATGGCTACACCTTC; CDR3: CASTLLGTGLNGYTF
J: TRBJ1-1; V: TRBV5-1; size: many; D: .; DNA: TGCGCCAGCAGCTGGACGGCACCCGATGAAGCTTTCTTT; CDR3: CASSWTAPDEAFF
J: TRBJ1-1; V: TRBV11-1; size: many; D: .; DNA: TGTGCCAGCAGCTTAGGTGTGGGGACTGAAGCTTTCTTT; CDR3: CASSLGVGTEAFF
J: TRBJ1-2; V: TRBV20-1; size: many; D: .; DNA: TGCAGTGCGATTGACAGGACCGAAGCCACTGGCTACACCTTC; CDR3: CSAIDRTEATGYTF
J: TRBJ2-2; V: TRBV20-1; size: .; D: .; DNA: TGCAGTGCTAGACGGGACACGAACACCGGGGAGCTGTTTTTT; CDR3: CSARRDTNTGELFF
J: TRBJ1-5; V: TRBV20-1; size: few; D: .; DNA: TGCAGTGCTAGTCAGGGGCCAAATCAGCCCCAGCATTTT; CDR3: CSASQGPNQPQHF
J: TRBJ2-5; V: TRBV5-1; size: .; D: TRBD2; DNA: TGCGCCAGCAGGCGGACTAGCGGGGAAGAGACCCAGTACTTC; CDR3: CASRRTSGEETQYF
J: TRBJ1-4; V: TRBV28; size: many; D: .; DNA: TGTGCCAGTGGACACAATAATGAAAAACTGTTTTTT; CDR3: CASGHNNEKLFF
J: TRBJ2-3; V: TRBV28; size: many; D: .; DNA: TGTGCCAGCAGTTCAAGGTTTCATAGCACAGATACGCAGTATTTT; CDR3: CASSSRFHSTDTQYF
J: TRBJ2-7; V: TRBV3-1; size: .; D: TRBD2; DNA: TGTGCCAGCAAACCTAGCGGGAGCTCCTACGAGCAGTACTTC; CDR3: CASKPSGSSYEQYF
J: TRBJ2-2; V: TRBV29-1; size: many; D: .; DNA: TGCAGCGTTGAAGCGGAGAGAACCGGGGAGCTGTTTTTT; CDR3: CSVEAERTGELFF
J: TRBJ2-1; V: TRBV5-1; size: .; D: .; DNA: TGCGCCAGCAGCTTTGCTAGCGTGATCGACAATGAGCAGTTCTTC; CDR3: CASSFASVIDNEQFF
J: TRBJ2-3; V: TRBV19; size: .; D: TRBD2; DNA: TGTGCCAGTTCCAGACTAGCGGGAGTACGAGATACGCAGTATTTT; CDR3: CASSRLAGVRDTQYF
J: TRBJ2-1; V: TRBV27; size: many; D: .; DNA: TGTGCCAGCAGTCCCGCTGGCACGGGTGAGCAGTTCTTC; CDR3: CASSPAGTGEQFF
J: TRBJ2-5; V: TRBV6-1; size: many; D: TRBD1; DNA: TGTGCCAGCAGGGACAGGGACGGTTGGACCCAGTACTTC; CDR3: CASRDRDGWTQYF
J: TRBJ2-7; V: TRBV11-1; size: many; D: .; DNA: TGTGCCAGCAGTACTAACCGGGACCCCTCCTACGAGCAGTACTTC; CDR3: CASSTNRDPSYEQYF
J: TRBJ2-7; V: TRBV27; size: many; D: TRBD2; DNA: TGTGCCAGCAGCTGGGTAGGCGGGAGGACGTCCTACGAGCAGTACTTC; CDR3: CASSWVGGRTSYEQYF
J: TRBJ2-5; V: TRBV9; size: many; D: TRBD2; DNA: TGTGCCAGCAGCTTCGAGTCGGGAGGAGAGACCCAGTACTTC; CDR3: CASSFESGGETQYF
J: TRBJ2-3; V: TRBV6-1; size: few; D: .; DNA: TGTGCCAGCACCCGGACCTTATATTCAGATACGCAGTATTTT; CDR3: CASTRTLYSDTQYF
J: TRBJ2-3; V: TRBV5-1; size: many; D: .; DNA: TGCGCCAGCAGAGTGGCAGGGCGGGCAGATACGCAGTATTTT; CDR3: CASRVAGRADTQYF
J: TRBJ1-6; V: TRBV5-1; size: .; D: .; DNA: TGCGCCAGCTCCGCGGGGGGGGCAACCTCACCCCTCCACTTT; CDR3: CASSAGGATSPLHF
J: TRBJ2-3; V: TRBV12-5; size: many; D: .; DNA: TGTGCTAGTGGTTTGAACACAGATACGCAGTATTTT; CDR3: CASGLNTDTQYF
J: TRBJ2-3; V: TRBV29-1; size: .; D: .; DNA: TGCAGCGTTGGCGCAGGGCGCACAGATACGCAGTATTTT; CDR3: CSVGAGRTDTQYF
J: TRBJ2-7; V: TRBV7-8; size: few; D: .; DNA: TGTGCCAGCAGCCCATGGCCGGGCGAGACCTACGAGCAGTACTTC; CDR3: CASSPWPGETYEQYF
J: TRBJ2-7; V: TRBV19; size: .; D: TRBD1; DNA: TGTGCCAGTAGTATAGCGGGACAGACATACGAGCAGTACTTC; CDR3: CASSIAGQTYEQYF
J: TRBJ2-1; V: TRBV11-2; size: .; D: TRBD1; DNA: TGTGCCAGCAGCTTAGTGGCAGGGGGCGGGCACAATGAGCAGTTCTTC; CDR3: CASSLVAGGGHNEQFF
J: TRBJ2-3; V: TRBV19; size: many; D: TRBD2; DNA: TGTGCCAGTAGTATACTAGCGGGAGGGCCGATTAGCACAGATACGCAGTATTTT; CDR3: CASSILAGGPISTDTQYF
J: TRBJ2-3; V: TRBV19; size: few; D: .; DNA: TGTGCCAGTACTCCCGGAGGGGATCTCGAGGATACGCAGTATTTT; CDR3: CASTPGGDLEDTQYF